This T cell receptor (beta chain) stems from a study of low-dose radiotherapy and immunotherapy resistance in tumors. Study summary: Treatment of Cohort 1 consisted of 0.5 Gy per fraction every 2 weeks, adding up to 6.5 Gy. Per fraction, Cohort 2 was given 1 Gy every two weeks, accumulating a total of 13 Gy over 26 weeks. Alpha and beta chains were covered, as first-strand cDNA relied on TRAV- and TRBV-specific primers.

A constant-region primer paired with the V-primer adapter amplified TCRs over about 19 PCR cycles. TCRdb re-analysed the reads in MiXCR, keeping a single row per CDR3 protein. The sample includes roughly 46,000 distinct CDR3 sequences, 10% to 15% seen only once; the top ten take approximately 6%. Time point specified: before trial treatment. Donors were dosed with nivolumab and ipilimumab; they also received aspirin, low-dose cyclophosphamide and low-dose radiotherapy. The CDR3 spans 17 residues. In this sample, this clonotype turned up many times. The TCR sequence derives from a female donor with ovarian cancer. This chain connects TRBV21-1 to TRBJ2-5; the listed D gene, TRBD2, was not tested against the DNA. TRBV21-1 is a known pseudogene. The material was PBMCs, obtained before treatment. The CDR3 region has the DNA TGTGCCAGCAGCACGGGGCGGGAGCGGGAGGGCCAGGAGACCCAGTACTTC. It codes for CASSTGREREGQETQYF.